This passage covers 9 T cell receptor beta chains from one sample sequenced in a study of cytomegalovirus exposure and HLA in healthy donors. PCR used 60 Vbeta primers and 13 Jbeta primers. Sequencing was performed with immunoSEQ multiplex PCR; in TCRdb, only in-frame clones are kept and a portion is missing. The sample yields fewer than 200,000 clones, roughly 77% seen once. Source material: PBMCs. All receptors come from a man aged 25-40 years in good health and CMV-seropositive.

This clone was counted at least ten times. The genes are TRBV19 and TRBJ2-1; perhaps TRBD2 as D (5 bases). Trimming shortened V by 4 bases and J by 4 bases, and 17 bases separated the two germline ends. The CDR3 is 16 amino acids. Germline V gives CDR1 LNHDA, CDR2 SQIVND (reference sequence). The CDR3, as DNA: TGTGCCAGTAGTAAGGTCGAAGTAGCGTGGTACAATGAGCAGTTCTTC. Translation: CASSKVEVAWYNEQFF.

The gene calls are TRBV10-3 and TRBJ2-3, with TRBD1 identical over 11 bases. Germline V CDR1 and CDR2: ENHRY, SYGVKD. Trimming removed 5 bases from V and 4 bases from J; junction bases left unmatched: 8. The CDR3 loop spans 16 amino acids. CDR3 in amino acids: CAISKPGQGEPDTQYF. CDR3 sequence (DNA): TGTGCCATCAGTAAGCCGGGACAGGGGGAGCCAGATACGCAGTATTTT.

The rearrangement links TRBV7-6 to TRBJ2-7, with 11 bases matching TRBD2. The CDR3 has 17 residues. The germline CDR1 and CDR2 sequences are SGHVS and FNYEAQ. V lost 4 bases and J lost 2; bases outside the gene matches: 10. CDR3 residues: CASSSYPLAGGTYEQYF. CDR3 bases: TGTGCCAGCAGCTCATACCCTCTAGCGGGGGGTACCTACGAGCAGTACTTC.

The chain recombines TRBV2 with TRBJ2-4; 10 bases agree with TRBD2. Trimming at V came to 4 bases and at J to 7 bases, leaving 7 bases not matched to a gene. The germline V gene has CDR1 SNHLY and CDR2 FYNNEI. The CDR3 sequence is 15 residues long. This chain's CDR3 is CASSGGSGGRNIQYF. CDR3 DNA: TGTGCCAGCAGTGGGGGTAGCGGGGGGAGGAACATTCAGTACTTC. Drawing the rest from reference TRBV2 and TRBJ2-4, the complete variable domain is EPEVTQTPSHQVTQMGQEVILRCVPISNHLYFYWYRQILGQKVEFLVSFYNNEISEKSEIFDDQFSVERPDGSNFTLKIRSTKLEDSAMYFCASSGGSGGRNIQYFGAGTRLSVL.

The chain combines TRBV25-1 with TRBJ1-4; D uncertain. There are 14 residues in the CDR3. Germline CDR1 MGHDK, CDR2 SYGVNS. Trimming left V 5 bases short and J 2 bases short, with 9 bases between. The CDR3 here is CASSLGGTNEKLFF. The CDR3 DNA sequence: TGTGCCAGCAGTTTGGGAGGGACTAATGAAAAACTGTTTTTT.

The chain has TRBV5-1 and TRBJ2-3; 14 bases agree with TRBD2. V shed 6 bases, J shed 0 bases, and the junction held 9 bases outside the gene matches. The CDR3 contains 18 residues. Germline V gives CDR1 SGHRS, CDR2 YFSETQ. As DNA, the CDR3 is TGCGCCAGCAACCACGGGACTAGCGGGGGTTTGAGCACAGATACGCAGTATTTT. It codes for CASNHGTSGGLSTDTQYF.

V is TRBV6-1 and J is TRBJ1-5; no clear D gene. Germline CDR1 and CDR2: MNHNS and SASEGT. With 8 bases removed from V and 0 bases from J, the gap between germline ends came to 11 bases. The CDR3 is made up of 14 amino acids. The CDR3 spells CASLKRFSNQPQHF. The CDR3 DNA is TGTGCCAGCTTAAAGAGATTTAGCAATCAGCCCCAGCATTTT.

This sequence joins TRBV15 and TRBJ1-5, with D unresolved. This CDR3 contains 17 residues. Trimming took 5 bases from V and 0 from J, leaving 17 bases between them. Germline CDR1 is LNHNV and CDR2 is YYDKDF (reference sequence). CDR3 protein: CATSVLPIEYSNQPQHF. Here the CDR3 DNA reads TGTGCCACCAGCGTGCTTCCGATAGAGTATAGCAATCAGCCCCAGCATTTT.

J is TRBJ2-7 and V is TRBV27; D might be TRBD1 (6 bases). Germline V gene sequence: CDR1 MNHEY, CDR2 SMNVEV (reference sequence). With 6 bases removed from V and 2 bases from J, the gap between germline ends came to 20 bases. The CDR3 sequence is 16 residues long. The CDR3 DNA follows: TGTGCCAGCAGCGTACTAGGACAGACGGAAACCTACGAGCAGTACTTC. It specifies CASSVLGQTETYEQYF.